The next 25 T cell receptor beta chains were all read from a single sample in a study of blood T cell repertoires in COVID-19. Using immunoSEQ multiplex PCR, the repertoire was profiled, and TCRdb retains in-frame clones only, with some absent. The data contain more than 150,000 clones, over 70% of them seen just once; the ten biggest clones take up around 14%. Input material: PBMCs or T cells enriched from blood (not recorded which). These receptors came from a man aged 55 to 70 who had been exposed to COVID-19.

V gene TRBV11-2 combines with J gene TRBJ2-7; D is unresolved. The germline gives CDR1 SGHAT, CDR2 FQNNGV. This CDR3 region has 14 residues. The V end lost 1 base, the J end lost 6 bases, and 13 bases lay between the germline ends. The CDR3 here is CASSLVWAMGEQYF. CDR3 DNA sequence: TGTGCCAGCAGCTTAGTTTGGGCGATGGGCGAGCAGTACTTC.

The chain uses TRBV28 and TRBJ1-4, with 8 bases aligning to TRBD1. From germline, CDR1 is MDHEN and CDR2 SYDVKM. V lost 3 bases and J lost 10; bases outside the gene matches: 16. The CDR3 runs 17 residues. For the CDR3, the DNA is TGTGCCAGCAGTTTGTCCCCGCAGGGGGCAGGCCAGGGAAAACTGTTTTTT. Its translation: CASSLSPQGAGQGKLFF.

This clone was observed a single time. The chain recombines TRBV19 with TRBJ2-7, with 10 bases matching TRBD1. CDR1 and CDR2 (germline): LNHDA, SQIVND (reference sequence). Trimming removed 9 bases from V and 6 bases from J; junction bases left unmatched: 5. There are 12 residues in the CDR3. CDR3 residues: CASRQGAGEQYF. The CDR3 DNA is TGTGCCAGCAGACAGGGGGCGGGCGAGCAGTACTTC.

In this sample, this clone turned up a few times. V gene TRBV28 combines with J gene TRBJ1-2; 7 bases agree with TRBD1. Losses at the gene ends were 6 bases for V and 5 bases for J; bases not matched to a gene: 12. Looked up from germline, CDR1 is MDHEN and CDR2 is SYDVKM. This CDR3 contains 15 residues. The CDR3 protein is CASRPNQGVSYGYTF. CDR3 nucleotides: TGTGCCAGCAGACCTAATCAGGGGGTTAGTTATGGCTACACCTTC.

The count of this clone is one. The chain carries TRBV2 and TRBJ1-5; 9 nucleotides match TRBD1. V dropped 6 bases and J dropped 4; count of bases not matched to a gene: 7. This CDR3 region has 15 residues. Germline lookup yields CDR1 SNHLY and CDR2 FYNNEI. The CDR3 loop is CASRDSGTGNQPQHF. For the CDR3, the DNA is TGTGCCAGCAGGGACTCCGGGACAGGGAATCAGCCCCAGCATTTT.

The chain employs TRBV5-1 and TRBJ2-5; possible D gene TRBD2, 5 bases. V lost 3 bases to trimming and J lost 0 bases, with 9 bases between them. This CDR3 comprises 14 residues. Germline V lookup: CDR1 SGHRS, CDR2 YFSETQ. The CDR3 bases are TGCGCCAGCAGCTGGACGGACTACCAAGAGACCCAGTACTTC. Its protein product is CASSWTDYQETQYF.

The V call is TRBV7-9, the J call TRBJ1-2; 9 nucleotides line up with TRBD1. This CDR3 is built from 17 residues. With V trimmed by 7 bases and J by 7 bases, 19 bases remained unmatched. Germline CDR1 and CDR2: SEHNR and FQNEAQ (reference sequence). The CDR3 region has the DNA TGTGCCAGCAACTCCGGGACAGGGATAACTAAAAGTCGTGGCTACACCTTC. Amino acids: CASNSGTGITKSRGYTF.

The rearrangement joins TRBV27 to TRBJ2-3, with TRBD2 identical over 10 bases. V was clipped by 0 bases and J by 15 bases; unmatched bases: 15. Per the germline V gene, CDR1 is MNHEY and CDR2 is SMNVEV (reference sequence). CDR3 size: 16 residues. For the CDR3, the DNA is TGTGCCAGCAGTTTATCGGCGGCCTATGCTAGCGGGAGTGGTTATTTT. Its protein product is CASSLSAAYASGSGYF.

This clone was found once. The chain couples TRBV11-3 to TRBJ2-7; TRBD1 agrees at 7 bases. This CDR3 spans 15 amino acids. In germline, CDR1 is SGHNT, CDR2 YENEEA. J gave up 2 bases and V 5 bases, and 9 bases lay outside the gene matches. The CDR3 DNA sequence: TGTGCCAGCAGCCTCCACAGGGGTCTCACCTACGAGCAGTACTTC. Translated, it gives CASSLHRGLTYEQYF.

This sequence joins TRBV27 and TRBJ2-3, with a tentative D call TRBD2 (6 bases). V was clipped by 6 bases and J by 8 bases, with 18 bases between them. The CDR3 runs to 14 residues. CDR1 is MNHEY, CDR2 SMNVEV, per germline (reference sequence). CDR3: CASSPAGSVRTQYF. The DNA of the CDR3 is TGTGCCAGCAGCCCGGCCGGGAGCGTTCGTACGCAGTATTTT.

The chain joins TRBV6-5 to TRBJ2-1, with TRBD2 matching 10 bases. The germline CDR1 and CDR2 sequences are MNHEY and SVGAGI. Trimming removed 4 bases from V and 6 bases from J; junction bases left unmatched: 6. The CDR3 consists of 15 residues. DNA for the CDR3: TGTGCCAGCAGTTCGAATAGCGGGAGGAGCAATGAGCAGTTCTTC. Encoded protein: CASSSNSGRSNEQFF.

This clone was detected a few times. The chain links TRBV6-5 to TRBJ1-5; tentatively, D is TRBD1 (6 bases). Trimming removed 7 bases at V and 2 bases at J, with 15 bases between. CDR1 and CDR2 (germline): MNHEY, SVGAGI. The CDR3 covers 15 residues. Here the CDR3 reads CASKLMSGGNQPQHF. CDR3 DNA: TGTGCCAGCAAATTAATGTCAGGGGGCAATCAGCCCCAGCATTTT.

V is TRBV9 and J is TRBJ2-1; 9 bases agree with TRBD2. This CDR3 is built from 15 residues. Germline CDR1 reads SGDLS; CDR2 reads YYNGEE. Trimming removed 0 bases from V and 7 bases from J; junction bases left unmatched: 5. The CDR3 region has the DNA TGTGCCAGCAGCGTAGTTGCGGGAGGGAGGAATGAGCAGTTCTTC. Its translation is CASSVVAGGRNEQFF. Full variable domain (outside the CDR3, taken from reference TRBV9 and TRBJ2-1): DSGVTQTPKHLITATGQRVTLRCSPRSGDLSVYWYQQSLDQGLQFLIQYYNGEERAKGNILERFSAQQFPDLHSELNLSSLELGDSALYFCASSVVAGGRNEQFFGPGTRLTVL.

This clone appeared a single time. The chain couples TRBV15 to TRBJ2-7; the match to TRBD2 covers 15 bases. V was clipped by 6 bases and J by 11 bases; unmatched bases: 5. The CDR3 is 13 amino acids. Germline V gives CDR1 LNHNV, CDR2 YYDKDF (reference sequence). The CDR3 loop is CATRGLAGGREYF. The CDR3 DNA is TGTGCCACCAGGGGACTAGCGGGAGGCCGTGAGTACTTC. Drawing the rest from reference TRBV15 and TRBJ2-7, the complete variable domain is DAMVIQNPRYQVTQFGKPVTLSCSQTLNHNVMYWYQQKSSQAPKLLFHYYDKDFNNEADTPDNFQSRRPNTSFCFLDIRSPGLGDTAMYLCATRGLAGGREYFGPGTRLTVT.

V usage is TRBV28 and J usage is TRBJ1-5; the D is unclear. There are 18 residues in the CDR3. CDR1 is MDHEN, CDR2 SYDVKM, per germline. Trimming shortened V by 6 bases and J by 1 base, and 22 bases separated the two germline ends. CDR3 in DNA: TGTGCCAGCAGCGGATTGGGGAGGGAAGAAGGAAGCAATCAGCCCCAGCATTTT. This sequence encodes CASSGLGREEGSNQPQHF.

The chain carries TRBV28 and TRBJ2-7; 7 bases map to TRBD2. This CDR3 has 15 residues. V lost 3 bases to trimming and J lost 1 base; unmatched junction nucleotides: 6. CDR1 MDHEN and CDR2 SYDVKM come from the germline V gene. CDR3 protein: CASSFVSGGSYEQYF. CDR3 sequence (DNA): TGTGCCAGCAGTTTCGTTTCGGGGGGTTCCTACGAGCAGTACTTC.

The chain is built from TRBV7-5 and TRBJ1-2. TRBV7-5 is recorded as a pseudogene. This CDR3 is 10 amino acids long. CDR3 loop: CVRRLYGYTF. DNA of the CDR3: TGTGTCAGAAGACTATATGGCTACACCTTC.

The chain links TRBV11-2 to TRBJ2-7; TRBD2 aligns across 11 bases. The CDR3 is 16 residues long. Germline V lookup: CDR1 SGHAT, CDR2 FQNNGV. V shed 1 base and J 5 bases; nucleotides not matched to a gene: 7. CDR3 amino acids: CASSLGLAGGGHEQYF. CDR3 sequence (DNA): TGTGCCAGCAGCTTAGGGCTAGCGGGAGGAGGGCACGAGCAGTACTTC.

V usage is TRBV10-2 and J usage is TRBJ2-7; TRBD2 agrees at 14 bases. Germline V gene lookup returns CDR1 WSHSY and CDR2 SAAADI. This CDR3 is 15 amino acids long. V shed 5 bases and J 7 bases; nucleotides not matched to a gene: 7. The CDR3 region is CASSPGLAGAWEQYF. CDR3 nucleotides: TGCGCCAGCAGTCCGGGACTAGCGGGAGCATGGGAGCAGTACTTC.

The chain links TRBV10-1 to TRBJ2-1; TRBD2 matches at 7 bases. The CDR3 length is 16 residues. V gave up 6 bases and J gave up 0 bases; unmatched junction bases: 8. CDR1 is WNHNN and CDR2 is SYGVQD in the germline V gene (reference sequence). CDR3 DNA: TGCGCCAGCAGCCAGCTACGGACTAGCTCCTACAATGAGCAGTTCTTC. Translation gives CASSQLRTSSYNEQFF.

This clone was recorded once. This chain links TRBV6-5 with TRBJ2-1; 9 bases agree with TRBD1. After removal of 2 bases from V and 4 bases from J, the junction contained 6 bases not matched to a gene. The CDR3 length is 16 residues. Germline lookup yields CDR1 MNHEY and CDR2 SVGAGI. The CDR3 nucleotides are TGTGCCAGCAGTTACGACGGGACAGGGCGATACAATGAGCAGTTCTTC. Protein: CASSYDGTGRYNEQFF.

The J gene is TRBJ1-5, the V gene TRBV6-4; no clear D gene. CDR3 length equals 13 residues. V was shortened by 4 bases and J by 0 bases, with 4 bases between the two germline ends. Germline V gives CDR1 MRHNA, CDR2 SNTAGT. The CDR3 DNA follows: TGTGCCAGCAGTGCAGATAGCAATCAGCCCCAGCATTTT. Protein sequence: CASSADSNQPQHF.

V and J are TRBV7-2 and TRBJ2-7, with D possibly being TRBD1 (6 bases). The V gene's germline CDR1 is SGHTA and CDR2 FQGNSA. This CDR3 region has 15 residues. Trimming cost V 7 bases and J 0 bases, with 16 bases left between them. The DNA of the CDR3 is TGTGCCAGCAAAAGGTATCAGGACAGCTCCTACGAGCAGTACTTC. This encodes CASKRYQDSSYEQYF.

Comment on this clone: The same CDR3 is also encoded by other DNA sequences in this sample. The chain carries TRBV19 and TRBJ1-2, with 9 bases identical to TRBD1. The CDR3 loop spans 15 amino acids. Germline values: CDR1 LNHDA, CDR2 SQIVND (reference sequence). Unmatched junction bases numbered 3, after V lost 2 bases and J lost 2 bases. The CDR3 is CASSIIGTGNYGYTF. The CDR3 DNA is TGTGCCAGTAGTATAATTGGGACAGGGAACTATGGCTACACCTTC.

The chain uses TRBV7-8 and TRBJ2-1, with TRBD2 matching over 9 bases. The germline V gene has CDR1 SGHVS and CDR2 FQNEAQ. Trimming removed 2 bases from V and 8 bases from J; junction bases left unmatched: 4. The CDR3 runs to 14 residues. As DNA, the CDR3 is TGTGCCAGCAGCTTATCCCTAGCGGGACATGAGCAGTTCTTC. Translating it yields CASSLSLAGHEQFF.